A selection of T cell receptor beta chains follows, all from one sample in a study of blood T cell repertoires in COVID-19. The assay was immunoSEQ multiplex PCR, and TCRdb's table has in-frame clones only and misses some. The sample lists about 200,000 clones, roughly 79% occurring once. The specimen sequenced was PBMCs or T cells enriched from blood (not recorded which). These receptors all come from a woman aged 50 to 60 with acute COVID-19. Each CDR3 is given with its conserved first and last residue. A D gene is named only where the DNA matches it firmly. A row's size may be missing; if present it is once, few, many or a size class.

j_call | clone_size | v_call | d_call | cdr3_aa | cdr3_nt
TRBJ1-1 | NA | TRBV11-2 | TRBD1 | CASSFGTGSGEAFF | TGTGCCAGCAGCTTTGGGACAGGGTCGGGTGAGGCTTTCTTT
TRBJ2-1 | NA | TRBV10-3 | NA | CAISASDSSNEQFF | TGTGCCATCAGCGCATCCGACAGTAGCAATGAGCAGTTCTTC
TRBJ1-2 | NA | TRBV7-9 | TRBD1 | CASSFPDRANYGYTF | TGTGCCAGCAGCTTCCCGGACAGGGCCAACTATGGCTACACCTTC
TRBJ1-1 | NA | TRBV19 | TRBD1 | CASRDWGGQGISGPNTEAFF | TGTGCCAGTAGGGACTGGGGGGGACAGGGTATATCCGGACCAAACACTGAAGCTTTCTTT
TRBJ2-7 | once | TRBV18 | NA | CASSPPLSYEQYF | TGTGCCAGCTCACCACCCCTCTCCTACGAGCAGTACTTC
TRBJ2-3 | NA | TRBV7-2 | TRBD2 | CASRLGAGGTTDTQYF | TGTGCCAGCAGGCTCGGGGCGGGAGGAACCACAGATACGCAGTATTTT
TRBJ2-5 | NA | TRBV11-1 | NA | CASSLGATAQETQYF | TGTGCCAGCAGCTTAGGAGCCACCGCACAAGAGACCCAGTACTTC
TRBJ2-7 | NA | TRBV9 | NA | CASSVGATSYEQYF | TGTGCCAGCAGCGTAGGGGCCACCTCCTACGAGCAGTACTTC
TRBJ2-5 | NA | TRBV4-1 | NA | CASSQGLASETQYF | TGCGCCAGCAGCCAAGGTCTAGCCTCAGAGACCCAGTACTTC
TRBJ2-7 | NA | TRBV3-1/TRBV3-2 | TRBD2 | CASSHEGTSGSYEQYF | TGTGCCAGCAGCCACGAGGGGACTAGCGGTTCCTACGAGCAGTACTTC
TRBJ2-5 | NA | TRBV19 | TRBD1 | CASSPRQGAEETQYF | TGTGCCAGTAGTCCTCGACAGGGGGCAGAGGAGACCCAGTACTTC
TRBJ2-5 | NA | TRBV11-2 | TRBD2 | CASNGLAGGGETQYF | TGTGCCAGCAACGGACTAGCGGGAGGGGGAGAGACCCAGTACTTC
TRBJ2-7 | NA | TRBV18 | TRBD1 | CASSWDSTYEQYF | TGTGCCAGCTCATGGGACAGTACCTACGAGCAGTACTTC
TRBJ1-5 | NA | TRBV7-2 | NA | CASSQGTVNQPQHF | TGTGCCAGCAGCCAGGGAACAGTCAATCAGCCCCAGCATTTT
TRBJ2-1 | few | TRBV9 | TRBD2 | CASSTAGGPREQFF | TGTGCCAGCAGTACAGCGGGAGGGCCTCGAGAGCAGTTCTTC
TRBJ1-5 | NA | TRBV20-1 | NA | CSASPSGSNQPQHF | TGCAGTGCTAGTCCCAGCGGTAGCAATCAGCCCCAGCATTTT
TRBJ2-2 | NA | TRBV6-5 | NA | CASRRANTGELFF | TGTGCCAGCAGGCGGGCCAACACCGGGGAGCTGTTTTTT
TRBJ2-2 | few | TRBV5-6 | TRBD2 | CASTPGLAGGTATGELFF | TGTGCCAGCACCCCGGGACTAGCGGGGGGCACTGCCACCGGGGAGCTGTTTTTT
TRBJ2-7 | NA | TRBV27 | NA | CASSIGHPYEQYF | TGTGCCAGCAGTATCGGACATCCCTACGAGCAGTACTTC
TRBJ2-1 | NA | TRBV10-3 | TRBD1 | CAISESEQGYNEQFF | TGTGCCATCAGTGAGTCGGAACAGGGGTACAATGAGCAGTTCTTC
TRBJ2-7 | NA | TRBV25-1 | NA | CASSDVTGLSYEQYF | TGTGCCAGCAGTGATGTTACAGGGCTCTCCTACGAGCAGTACTTC
TRBJ2-1 | NA | TRBV28 | TRBD1 | CASSRTQGSSYNEQFF | TGTGCCAGCAGTCGCACACAGGGGAGCTCCTACAATGAGCAGTTCTTC
TRBJ2-1 | NA | TRBV4-3 | TRBD1 | CASSHYRGYEQFF | TGCGCCAGCAGCCACTACAGGGGCTATGAGCAGTTCTTC
TRBJ2-5 | NA | TRBV5-1 | NA | CASSLGEALETQYF | TGCGCCAGCAGCTTGGGAGAAGCGTTAGAGACCCAGTACTTC
TRBJ1-4 | NA | TRBV2 | NA | CASREREYEKLFF | TGTGCCAGCAGGGAGAGGGAATATGAAAAACTGTTTTTT
TRBJ1-2 | NA | TRBV7-2 | NA | CASSWAGAETKGYTF | TGTGCCAGCAGCTGGGCTGGGGCAGAAACGAAGGGCTACACCTTC
TRBJ2-5 | NA | TRBV2 | TRBD1 | CASSEWDRGKQETQYF | TGTGCCAGCAGTGAATGGGACAGGGGTAAACAAGAGACCCAGTACTTC
TRBJ1-6 | NA | TRBV5-4 | TRBD1 | CASSSGWTGGNSPLHF | TGTGCCAGCAGCTCAGGATGGACAGGGGGTAATTCACCCCTCCACTTT
TRBJ1-5 | once | TRBV4-3 | NA | CASSQDWAGSHSNQPQHF | TGCGCCAGCAGCCAAGATTGGGCGGGGAGCCATAGCAATCAGCCCCAGCATTTT
TRBJ1-5 | few | TRBV5-6 | NA | CASSSRGQAQPQHF | TGTGCCAGCAGCTCCAGGGGTCAAGCCCAGCCCCAGCATTTT
TRBJ2-2 | NA | TRBV7-8 | NA | CASSPDLLLANTGELFF | TGTGCCAGCAGCCCCGACCTACTACTGGCGAACACCGGGGAGCTGTTTTTT
TRBJ1-2 | NA | TRBV28 | NA | CASTTGGNYGYTF | TGTGCCAGCACCACCGGGGGGAACTATGGCTACACCTTC
TRBJ2-1 | NA | TRBV10-3 | NA | CAISEPVTLGEQFF | TGTGCCATCAGTGAGCCGGTGACTCTTGGTGAGCAGTTCTTC
TRBJ1-1 | NA | TRBV9 | TRBD1 | CASSLTGQGDTEAFF | TGTGCCAGCAGCCTGACGGGACAGGGGGACACTGAAGCTTTCTTT
TRBJ2-1 | NA | TRBV5-1 | NA | CASSLKSQDEQFF | TGCGCCAGCAGCTTGAAGTCACAGGATGAGCAGTTCTTC
TRBJ1-4 | NA | TRBV7-9 | NA | CASSLQGTTNEKLFF | TGTGCCAGCAGCCTACAGGGAACAACTAATGAAAAACTGTTTTTT
TRBJ2-1 | NA | TRBV7-2 | TRBD2 | CASSLALVAGGKNEQFF | TGTGCCAGCAGCTTAGCGCTTGTAGCGGGAGGGAAGAATGAGCAGTTCTTC
TRBJ2-1 | NA | TRBV6-5 | TRBD2 | CASSSPTSGGNEQFF | TGTGCCAGCAGTTCCCCGACTAGCGGGGGCAATGAGCAGTTCTTC
TRBJ2-1 | NA | TRBV4-3 | NA | CASSQDAGAYNEQFF | TGCGCCAGCAGCCAAGATGCCGGAGCTTACAATGAGCAGTTCTTC
TRBJ1-1 | NA | TRBV2 | TRBD1 | CASSVVRQGVEAFF | TGTGCCAGCAGTGTCGTCCGCCAGGGGGTCGAAGCTTTCTTT
TRBJ1-4 | NA | TRBV18 | NA | CASSPSDSEKLFF | TGTGCCAGCTCACCTTCCGATAGTGAAAAACTGTTTTTT
TRBJ2-7 | NA | TRBV4-3 | TRBD1 | CASSRGQGHDNEQYF | TGCGCCAGCAGCCGAGGACAGGGTCATGACAACGAGCAGTACTTC
TRBJ1-2 | NA | TRBV28 | TRBD1 | CASSQIKGASLGYGYTF | TGTGCCAGCAGCCAGATCAAGGGGGCGAGTCTTGGCTATGGCTACACCTTC
TRBJ2-5 | NA | TRBV24-1 | TRBD2 | CATSGTTGSQYF | TGTGCCACCTCCGGGACTACGGGGTCCCAGTACTTC
TRBJ2-1 | NA | TRBV11-2 | NA | CASSESPTSYNEQFF | TGTGCCAGCAGCGAGTCCCCTACCTCCTACAATGAGCAGTTCTTC
TRBJ2-5 | NA | TRBV6-5 | TRBD1 | CASSYAGQGQETQYF | TGTGCCAGCAGTTACGCAGGACAGGGACAAGAGACCCAGTACTTC
TRBJ2-7 | NA | TRBV6-5 | TRBD2 | CASTRGGHHEQYF | TGTGCCAGCACTCGGGGGGGGCACCACGAGCAGTACTTC
TRBJ1-6 | many | TRBV28 | TRBD1 | CATFSGGEGISPLHF | TGTGCCACCTTTTCAGGGGGCGAGGGAATTTCACCCCTCCACTTT
TRBJ2-1 | NA | TRBV27 | TRBD2 | CASSLAGGNEQFF | TGTGCCAGCAGCCTAGCGGGGGGGAATGAGCAGTTCTTC
TRBJ1-1 | few | TRBV6-5 | NA | CASTEGRVNTEAFF | TGTGCCAGCACGGAGGGACGGGTGAACACTGAAGCTTTCTTT
TRBJ1-2 | NA | TRBV11-1 | TRBD1 | CASSREGDSWGYTF | TGTGCCAGCAGCCGGGAAGGGGACAGCTGGGGCTACACCTTC
TRBJ2-3 | NA | TRBV4-3 | TRBD2 | CASSQTTSGRATDTQYF | TGCGCCAGCAGCCAAACCACTAGCGGGAGGGCTACAGATACGCAGTATTTT
TRBJ2-5 | NA | TRBV5-1 | TRBD1 | CASSLWDSLTYQETQYF | TGCGCCAGCAGCTTGTGGGACAGTCTAACGTACCAAGAGACCCAGTACTTC
TRBJ1-4 | NA | TRBV7-8 | NA | CASSLGWDNFEKLFF | TGTGCCAGCAGCCTTGGTTGGGACAATTTTGAAAAACTGTTTTTT
TRBJ2-1 | NA | TRBV19 | NA | CASSRTVDNEQFF | TGTGCCAGTAGTAGAACTGTGGACAATGAGCAGTTCTTC
TRBJ2-7 | NA | TRBV15 | NA | CATSREGVGYEQYF | TGTGCCACCAGCAGAGAAGGGGTTGGGTACGAGCAGTACTTC
TRBJ1-4 | NA | TRBV29-1 | NA | CSVALGGTNEKLFF | TGCAGCGTTGCGCTGGGGGGTACTAATGAAAAACTGTTTTTT